Listed below are T cell receptor beta chains from one sample, sequenced in a study of cytomegalovirus exposure and HLA in healthy donors. The data were produced by immunoSEQ multiplex PCR, yet TCRdb's version contains in-frame clones alone and is incomplete. This sample yields some 150,000 clones, of which around two thirds are seen a single time; roughly 2% belongs to the top ten. The sample was PBMCs. Source of these receptors: a woman in her fifties or sixties in good health and CMV-seropositive. The CDR3 runs from the conserved cysteine through the conserved F or W. A D gene is named only where the DNA matches it firmly.

cdr3_aa v_call d_call
CASSLGGTGDYEQYF TRBV5-1 .
CASSPGTGVGGELFF TRBV19 TRBD1
CASSSDRGRLSYEQYF TRBV6-5 TRBD1
CASSEWAGNEQFF TRBV2 .
CAWITEGNEQFF TRBV30 .
CASSLTSGGGNEQFF TRBV7-9 TRBD2
CASSGFSGTDTQYF TRBV2 .
CASSIDGGQAPFPQHF TRBV19 TRBD1
CASSRTGGPYEQYF TRBV6-5 TRBD1
CASSIRGSGNQPQHF TRBV6-5 TRBD1
CASSSTGLGYEQYF TRBV9 .
CASSLLGGGTYNEQFF TRBV7-3 .
CASREDRVQPQHF TRBV28 TRBD1
CASRLDRENTEAFF TRBV28 TRBD1
CASSLGLLSYNEQFF TRBV5-6 .
CASSSLDAARGMNTEAFF TRBV19 .
CASSLWPNQGAFF TRBV2 .
CASRQQGASEAFF TRBV7-9 TRBD1
CASSEPPPSEQYF TRBV2 .
CASSSGTGSIYGYTF TRBV28 TRBD1
CASSFGSTDTQYF TRBV25-1 .
CASSDGTLFYEQYF TRBV6-5 .
CASTLGGTVNQPQHF TRBV9 TRBD1
CASRREGEAFF TRBV28 .
CASNLLAGTSYEQYF TRBV6-1 TRBD2
CASSTLAGVTGANVLTF TRBV27 TRBD2
CASSRGGARTGANVLTF TRBV5-6 TRBD2
CASSLGQVGYSNQPQHF TRBV19 TRBD1
CASSPGQGIAEAFF TRBV7-3 TRBD1
CASRLWRESDTQYF TRBV5-1 TRBD2
CASTASSGSNQPQHF TRBV19 .
CASSATGGDKWASGRSTDTQYF TRBV9 TRBD2
CASSGGGGGREQYF TRBV5-4 .
CASSFGTVNTEAFF TRBV27 TRBD1
CASSLSQGADTQYF TRBV5-1 TRBD1
CASSPPARVRSNQPQHF TRBV28 .
CATSRGVYSNQPQHF TRBV19 .
CSASRYTEAFF TRBV20-1 .
CASGGQGPQETQYF TRBV10-2 TRBD1
CASSEIAGGPGTQYF TRBV2 TRBD2
CASSLGLAGIDEQFF TRBV5-1 TRBD2
CASGGQGVGAQHF TRBV6-1 TRBD1
CASSLIRGTEAFF TRBV7-9 .
CASSVVGTGYGYTF TRBV9 .
CASLQGGDTEAFF TRBV28 TRBD1
CASSAGDRRNYGYTF TRBV13 .
CASSADREANTIYF TRBV5-1 TRBD1
CASRWGQALNSPLHF TRBV27 TRBD1
CASLPSTGTYEQYF TRBV25-1 .
CASSNPGLAGSNEQFF TRBV4-2 TRBD2